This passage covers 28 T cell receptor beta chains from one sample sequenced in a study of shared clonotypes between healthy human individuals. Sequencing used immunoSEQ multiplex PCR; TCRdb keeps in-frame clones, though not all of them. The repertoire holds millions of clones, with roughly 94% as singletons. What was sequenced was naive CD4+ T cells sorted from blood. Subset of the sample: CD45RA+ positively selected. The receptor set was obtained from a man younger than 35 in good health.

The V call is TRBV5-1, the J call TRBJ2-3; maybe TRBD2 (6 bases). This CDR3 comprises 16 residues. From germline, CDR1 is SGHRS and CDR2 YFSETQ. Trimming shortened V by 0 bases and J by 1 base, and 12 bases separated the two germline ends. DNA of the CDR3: TGCGCCAGCAGCTTGGGGGCTAGCGTCGGCACAGATACGCAGTATTTT. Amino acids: CASSLGASVGTDTQYF.

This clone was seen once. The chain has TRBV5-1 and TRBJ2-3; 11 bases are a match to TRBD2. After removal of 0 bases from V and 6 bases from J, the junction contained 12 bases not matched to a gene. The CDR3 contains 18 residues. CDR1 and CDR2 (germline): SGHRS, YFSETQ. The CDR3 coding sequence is TGCGCCAGCAGCTTGGATCCCCCACTAGCGGGAGACAGGGATACGCAGTATTTT. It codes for CASSLDPPLAGDRDTQYF.

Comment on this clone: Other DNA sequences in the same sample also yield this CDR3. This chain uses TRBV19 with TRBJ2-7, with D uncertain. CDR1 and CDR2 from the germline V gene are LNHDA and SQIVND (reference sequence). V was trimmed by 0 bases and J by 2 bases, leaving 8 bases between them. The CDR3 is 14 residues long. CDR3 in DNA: TGTGCCAGTAGTATAGAGGCAGGTACCTACGAGCAGTACTTC. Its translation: CASSIEAGTYEQYF.

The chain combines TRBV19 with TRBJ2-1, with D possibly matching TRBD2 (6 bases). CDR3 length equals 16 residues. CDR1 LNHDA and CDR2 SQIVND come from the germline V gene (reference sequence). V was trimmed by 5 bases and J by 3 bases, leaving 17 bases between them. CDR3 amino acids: CASSLSPSASYNEQFF. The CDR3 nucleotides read TGTGCCAGTAGTCTTTCCCCTAGCGCAAGCTACAATGAGCAGTTCTTC. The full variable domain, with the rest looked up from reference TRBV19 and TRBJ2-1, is DGGITQSPKYLFRKEGQNVTLSCEQNLNHDAMYWYRQDPGQGLRLIYYSQIVNDFQKGDIAEGYSVSREKKESFPLTVTSAQKNPTAFYLCASSLSPSASYNEQFFGPGTRLTVL.

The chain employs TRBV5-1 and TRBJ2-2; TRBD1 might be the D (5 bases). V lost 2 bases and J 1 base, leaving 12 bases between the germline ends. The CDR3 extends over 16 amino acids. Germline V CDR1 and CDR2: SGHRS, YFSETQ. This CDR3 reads CASSLTAQGNTGELFF. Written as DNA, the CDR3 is TGCGCCAGCAGCTTAACCGCCCAGGGGAACACCGGGGAGCTGTTTTTT.

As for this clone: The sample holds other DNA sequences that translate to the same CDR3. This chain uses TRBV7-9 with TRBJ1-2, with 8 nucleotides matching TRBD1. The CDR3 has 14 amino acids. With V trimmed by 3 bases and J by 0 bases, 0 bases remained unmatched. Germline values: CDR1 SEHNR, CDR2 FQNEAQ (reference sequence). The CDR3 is CASSLGQANYGYTF. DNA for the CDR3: TGTGCCAGCAGCTTGGGACAGGCTAACTATGGCTACACCTTC.

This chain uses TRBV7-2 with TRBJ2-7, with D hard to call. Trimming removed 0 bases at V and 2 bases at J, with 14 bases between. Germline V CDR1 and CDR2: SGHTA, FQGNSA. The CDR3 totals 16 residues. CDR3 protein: CASSLAPAGGPYEQYF. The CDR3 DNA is TGTGCCAGCAGCTTAGCGCCGGCTGGCGGACCCTACGAGCAGTACTTC.

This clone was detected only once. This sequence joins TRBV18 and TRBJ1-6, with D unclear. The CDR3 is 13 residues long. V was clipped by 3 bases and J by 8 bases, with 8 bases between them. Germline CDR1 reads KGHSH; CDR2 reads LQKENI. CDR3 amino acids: CASSPQVDSPLHF. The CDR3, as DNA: TGTGCCAGCTCACCTCAGGTGGATTCACCCCTCCACTTT.

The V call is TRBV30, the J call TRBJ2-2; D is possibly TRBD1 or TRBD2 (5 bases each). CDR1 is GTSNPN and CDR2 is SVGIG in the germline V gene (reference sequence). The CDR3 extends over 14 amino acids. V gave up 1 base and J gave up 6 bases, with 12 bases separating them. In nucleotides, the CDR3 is TGTGCCTGGAGTGCAGGGAGACCCGCCGGGGAGCTGTTTTTT. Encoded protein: CAWSAGRPAGELFF. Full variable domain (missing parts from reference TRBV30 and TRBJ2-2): SQTIHQWPATLVQPVGSPLSLECTVEGTSNPNLYWYRQAAGRGLQLLFYSVGIGQISSEVPQNLSASRPQDRQFILSSKKLLLSDSGFYLCAWSAGRPAGELFFGEGSRLTVL.

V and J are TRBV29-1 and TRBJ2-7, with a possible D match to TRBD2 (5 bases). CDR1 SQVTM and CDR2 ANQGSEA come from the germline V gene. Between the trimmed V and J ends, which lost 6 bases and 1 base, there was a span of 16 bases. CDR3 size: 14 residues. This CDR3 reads CSVGGRLGSYEQYF. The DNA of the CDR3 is TGCAGCGTAGGAGGCCGGTTAGGGTCCTACGAGCAGTACTTC.

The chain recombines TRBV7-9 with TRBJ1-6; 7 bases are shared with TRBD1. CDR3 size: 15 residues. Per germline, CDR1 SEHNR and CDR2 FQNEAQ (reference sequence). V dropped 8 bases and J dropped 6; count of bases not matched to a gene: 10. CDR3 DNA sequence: TGTGCCAGCCCAGGGGGGGGCGAGGGTAATTCACCCCTCCACTTT. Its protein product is CASPGGGEGNSPLHF.

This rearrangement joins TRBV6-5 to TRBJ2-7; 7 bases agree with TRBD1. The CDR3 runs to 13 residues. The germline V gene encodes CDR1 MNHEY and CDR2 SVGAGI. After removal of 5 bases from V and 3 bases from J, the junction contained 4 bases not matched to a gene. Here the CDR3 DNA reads TGTGCCAGCAGTACTGGACAGGTCTACGAGCAGTACTTC. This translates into CASSTGQVYEQYF.

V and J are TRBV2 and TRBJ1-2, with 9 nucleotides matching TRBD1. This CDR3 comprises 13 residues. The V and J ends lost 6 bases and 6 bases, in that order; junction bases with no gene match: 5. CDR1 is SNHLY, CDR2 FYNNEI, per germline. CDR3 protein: CASSADRGDGYTF. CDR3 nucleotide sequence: TGTGCCAGCAGCGCCGACAGGGGGGATGGCTACACCTTC.

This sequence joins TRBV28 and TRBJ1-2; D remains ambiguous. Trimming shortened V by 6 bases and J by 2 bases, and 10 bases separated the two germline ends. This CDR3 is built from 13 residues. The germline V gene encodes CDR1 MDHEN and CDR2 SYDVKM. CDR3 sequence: CASRSSENYGYTF. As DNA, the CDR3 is TGTGCCAGCAGATCATCAGAAAACTATGGCTACACCTTC.

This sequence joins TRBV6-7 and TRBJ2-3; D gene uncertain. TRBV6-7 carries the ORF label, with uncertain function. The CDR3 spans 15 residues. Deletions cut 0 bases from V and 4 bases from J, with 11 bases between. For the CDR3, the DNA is TGTGCCAGCAGTTACTCGACCCCAGCTCCAGATACGCAGTATTTT. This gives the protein CASSYSTPAPDTQYF.

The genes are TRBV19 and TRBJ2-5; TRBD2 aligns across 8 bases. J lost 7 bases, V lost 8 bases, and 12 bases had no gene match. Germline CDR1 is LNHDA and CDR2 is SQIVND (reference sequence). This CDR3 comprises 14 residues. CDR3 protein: CASRLSGAPGTQYF. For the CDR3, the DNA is TGTGCCAGTCGCCTTAGCGGGGCCCCGGGGACCCAGTACTTC.

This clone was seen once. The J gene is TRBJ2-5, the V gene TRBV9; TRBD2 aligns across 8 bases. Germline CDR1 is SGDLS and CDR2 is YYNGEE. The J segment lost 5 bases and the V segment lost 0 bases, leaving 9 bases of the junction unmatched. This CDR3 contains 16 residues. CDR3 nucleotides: TGTGCCAGCAGCGTAGGGACTAGCAGTGGTGGTGAGACCCAGTACTTC. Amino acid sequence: CASSVGTSSGGETQYF.

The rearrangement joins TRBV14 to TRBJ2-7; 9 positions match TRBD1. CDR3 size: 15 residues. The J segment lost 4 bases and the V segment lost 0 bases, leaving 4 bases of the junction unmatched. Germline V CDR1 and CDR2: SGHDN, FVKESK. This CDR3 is CASSQDVGQGYEQYF. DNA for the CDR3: TGTGCCAGCAGCCAAGATGTGGGACAGGGTTACGAGCAGTACTTC.

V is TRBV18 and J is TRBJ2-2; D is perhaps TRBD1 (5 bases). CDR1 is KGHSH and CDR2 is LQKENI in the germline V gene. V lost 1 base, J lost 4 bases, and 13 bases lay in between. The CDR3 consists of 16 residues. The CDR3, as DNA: TGTGCCAGCTCACCACTAAGGGGCTTGAGCACCGGGGAGCTGTTTTTT. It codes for CASSPLRGLSTGELFF.

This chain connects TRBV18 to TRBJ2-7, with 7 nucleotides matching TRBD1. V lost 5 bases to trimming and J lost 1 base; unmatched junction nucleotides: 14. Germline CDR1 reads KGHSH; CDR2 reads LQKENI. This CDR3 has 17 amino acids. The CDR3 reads CASSTTKQGPLSYEQYF. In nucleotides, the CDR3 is TGTGCCAGCTCAACAACAAAACAGGGGCCTCTTTCCTACGAGCAGTACTTC. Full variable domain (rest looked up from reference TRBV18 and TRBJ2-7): NAGVMQNPRHLVRRRGQEARLRCSPMKGHSHVYWYRQLPEEGLKFMVYLQKENIIDESGMPKERFSAEFPKEGPSILRIQQVVRGDSAAYFCASSTTKQGPLSYEQYFGPGTRLTVT.

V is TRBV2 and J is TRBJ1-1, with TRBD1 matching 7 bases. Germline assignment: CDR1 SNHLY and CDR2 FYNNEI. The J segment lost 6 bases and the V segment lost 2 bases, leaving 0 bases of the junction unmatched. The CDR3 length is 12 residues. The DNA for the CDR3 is TGTGCCAGCAGTGAAAGGGGGCCTGAAGCTTTCTTT. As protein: CASSERGPEAFF.

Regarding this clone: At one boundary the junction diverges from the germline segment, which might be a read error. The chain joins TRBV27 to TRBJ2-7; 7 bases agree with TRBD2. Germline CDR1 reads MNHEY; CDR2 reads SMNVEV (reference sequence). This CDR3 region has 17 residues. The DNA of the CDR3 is TGTGCCAGCAGTCTATCCCGGGCGGCGGGAGACTCCTACGAGCAGTACTTC. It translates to CASSLSRAAGDSYEQYF.

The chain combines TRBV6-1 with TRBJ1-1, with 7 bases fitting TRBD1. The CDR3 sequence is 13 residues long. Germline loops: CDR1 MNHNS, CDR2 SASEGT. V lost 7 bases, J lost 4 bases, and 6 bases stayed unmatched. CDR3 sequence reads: CASIRGPGTEAFF. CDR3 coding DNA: TGTGCCAGCATAAGGGGGCCGGGCACTGAAGCTTTCTTT.

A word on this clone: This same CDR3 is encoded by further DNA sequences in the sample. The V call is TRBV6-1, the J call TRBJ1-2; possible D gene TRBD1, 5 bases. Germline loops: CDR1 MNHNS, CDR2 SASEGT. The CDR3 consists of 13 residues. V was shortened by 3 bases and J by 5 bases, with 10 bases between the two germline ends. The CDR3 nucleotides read TGTGCCAGCAGTGAGTCAGGGCCGTATGGCTACACCTTC. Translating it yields CASSESGPYGYTF.

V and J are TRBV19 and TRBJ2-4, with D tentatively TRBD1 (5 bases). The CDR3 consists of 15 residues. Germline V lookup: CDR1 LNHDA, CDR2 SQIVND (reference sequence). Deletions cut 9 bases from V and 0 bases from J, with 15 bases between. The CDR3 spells CASANQGLAKNIQYF. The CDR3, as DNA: TGTGCCAGCGCCAATCAGGGATTAGCCAAAAACATTCAGTACTTC.

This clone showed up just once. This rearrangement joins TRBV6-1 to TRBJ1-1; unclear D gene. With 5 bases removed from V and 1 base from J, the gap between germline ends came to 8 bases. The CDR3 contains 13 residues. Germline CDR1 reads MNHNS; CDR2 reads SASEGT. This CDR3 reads CASSTNSNTEAFF. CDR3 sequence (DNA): TGTGCCAGCAGTACTAACTCGAACACTGAAGCTTTCTTT.

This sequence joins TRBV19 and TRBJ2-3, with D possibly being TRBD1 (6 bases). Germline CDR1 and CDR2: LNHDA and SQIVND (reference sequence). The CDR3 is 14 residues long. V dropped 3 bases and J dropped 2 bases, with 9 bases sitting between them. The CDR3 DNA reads TGTGCCAGTAGTATTACAGGGAACACAGATACGCAGTATTTT. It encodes CASSITGNTDTQYF. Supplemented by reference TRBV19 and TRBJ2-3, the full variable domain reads DGGITQSPKYLFRKEGQNVTLSCEQNLNHDAMYWYRQDPGQGLRLIYYSQIVNDFQKGDIAEGYSVSREKKESFPLTVTSAQKNPTAFYLCASSITGNTDTQYFGPGTRLTVL.

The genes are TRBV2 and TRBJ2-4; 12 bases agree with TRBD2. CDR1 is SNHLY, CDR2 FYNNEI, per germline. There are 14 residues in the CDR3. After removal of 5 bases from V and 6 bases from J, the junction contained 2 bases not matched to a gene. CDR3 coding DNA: TGTGCCAGCAGTCGACTAGCGGGAGTAAACATTCAGTACTTC. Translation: CASSRLAGVNIQYF.